What follows are 32 T cell receptor beta chains derived from one specimen sequenced in a study of blood T cell repertoires in COVID-19. The protocol was immunoSEQ multiplex PCR, while the TCRdb copy is restricted to in-frame clones and leaves out a portion. Of tens of thousands of clones listed, 70% to 90% are singletons. Sequences were obtained from peripheral blood. The receptor source for this set is a woman aged 80 or older with active or convalescent COVID-19.

The genes are TRBV30 and TRBJ1-2; TRBD1 matches at 9 bases. Trimming at V came to 2 bases and at J to 5 bases, leaving 9 bases not matched to a gene. The CDR3 contains 15 residues. Germline lookup yields CDR1 GTSNPN and CDR2 SVGIG (reference sequence). CDR3 nucleotides: TGTGCCTGGAGTAGGGGGACAGGGAACCGGTATGGCTACACCTTC. It encodes CAWSRGTGNRYGYTF.

The chain combines TRBV5-5 with TRBJ1-2; D is possibly TRBD1 (5 bases). Germline assignment: CDR1 SGHKS and CDR2 YYEKEE (reference sequence). The length of the CDR3 is 14 residues. V was clipped by 2 bases and J by 4 bases, with 12 bases between them. Here the CDR3 DNA reads TGTGCCAGCAGCTTCCGGGGGGGAGGCTATGGCTACACCTTC. This encodes CASSFRGGGYGYTF.

V and J are TRBV4-3 and TRBJ2-7; 9 nucleotides line up with TRBD1. V lost 0 bases to trimming and J lost 6 bases; unmatched junction nucleotides: 6. Germline V gene sequence: CDR1 LGHNA, CDR2 YSLEER. The CDR3 loop spans 15 amino acids. CDR3 coding DNA: TGCGCCAGCAGCCAAGAGGGGACAGGGTTTGGCGAGCAGTACTTC. Translating it yields CASSQEGTGFGEQYF.

V is TRBV3-1 (or the pseudogene TRBV3-2) and J is TRBJ1-1; no clear D gene. Germline V gives CDR1 LGHDT, CDR2 YNNKEL (reference sequence). The V end lost 4 bases, the J end lost 5 bases, and 11 bases lay between the germline ends. The CDR3 loop spans 13 amino acids. The CDR3 bases are TGTGCCAGCAGCCTCAACAGAATAACTGAAGCTTTCTTT. Translating gives CASSLNRITEAFF.

The genes are TRBV5-1 and TRBJ2-3; TRBD2 matches at 12 bases. Looked up from germline, CDR1 is SGHRS and CDR2 is YFSETQ. There are 18 residues in the CDR3. After removal of 0 bases from V and 5 bases from J, the junction contained 10 bases not matched to a gene. This CDR3 reads CASSLEVLAGGRRDTQYF. In DNA, the CDR3 is TGCGCCAGCAGCTTGGAAGTCCTAGCGGGAGGGCGTAGAGATACGCAGTATTTT.

The chain joins TRBV30 to TRBJ1-2; D unclear. CDR1 GTSNPN and CDR2 SVGIG come from the germline V gene (reference sequence). The CDR3 runs 12 residues. Trimming shortened V by 5 bases and J by 3 bases, and 10 bases separated the two germline ends. The CDR3 DNA reads as TGTGCCTGGTCCGGAGGGCACTATGGCTACACCTTC. Residues: CAWSGGHYGYTF.

The V call is TRBV5-4, the J call TRBJ2-3; D unclear. V lost 3 bases to trimming and J lost 4 bases, with 15 bases between them. Germline assignment: CDR1 SGHNT and CDR2 YYREEE (reference sequence). There are 15 residues in the CDR3. CDR3 in DNA: TGTGCCAGCAGCTCGACCAGACTTAGACCAGATACGCAGTATTTT. Encoded protein: CASSSTRLRPDTQYF.

This CDR3 is CASSLDAGDYGYTF. CDR3 DNA sequence: TGCGCCAGCAGCTTGGATGCGGGTGACTATGGCTACACCTTC. The V and J genes are TRBV5-1 and TRBJ1-2, with D hard to call. Trimming took 0 bases from V and 3 from J, leaving 9 bases between them. The CDR3 has 14 residues. CDR1 is SGHRS, CDR2 YFSETQ, per germline.

The J gene is TRBJ2-1, the V gene TRBV7-8; TRBD2 matches at 9 bases. CDR1 and CDR2 from the germline V gene are SGHVS and FQNEAQ. The CDR3 has 15 amino acids. After removal of 1 base from V and 7 bases from J, the junction contained 5 bases not matched to a gene. The CDR3 sequence: CASSLGAGGRNEQFF. In nucleotides, the CDR3 is TGTGCCAGCAGCTTAGGCGCGGGAGGGAGGAATGAGCAGTTCTTC.

This clone was picked up one time. The chain couples TRBV3-1 (or the pseudogene TRBV3-2) to TRBJ2-3; D might be TRBD2 (6 bases). Trimming removed 3 bases from V and 12 bases from J, with 13 bases in between. Germline-derived CDR1 and CDR2 are LGHDT and YNNKEL (reference sequence). The CDR3 is 12 amino acids. CDR3 in amino acids: CASSQPGLDQYF. The CDR3 DNA reads TGTGCCAGCAGCCAGCCGGGACTCGATCAGTATTTT.

V and J are TRBV7-2 and TRBJ1-6; 8 bases are a match to TRBD1. Germline trimming cut 4 bases from V and 8 bases from J; bases unmatched to any gene: 7. Germline lookup yields CDR1 SGHTA and CDR2 FQGNSA. The CDR3 covers 15 residues. The CDR3 loop reads CASSSRGRFDSPLHF. CDR3 in DNA: TGTGCCAGCAGCTCCAGGGGGCGCTTCGATTCACCCCTCCACTTT.

The chain is built from TRBV7-9 and TRBJ2-1; D perhaps matches TRBD2 (5 bases). The length of the CDR3 is 13 residues. Germline lookup yields CDR1 SEHNR and CDR2 FQNEAQ (reference sequence). The germline V and J ends were trimmed by 10 bases and 9 bases, with 19 bases remaining between them. In DNA, the CDR3 is TGTGCCACCTTGAACTCTATAGGGAGTGAGCAGTTCTTC. This encodes CATLNSIGSEQFF.

The rearrangement uses TRBV21-1 and TRBJ2-2; the DNA was not used to check the table's D call, TRBD2. TRBV21-1 is a known pseudogene. There are 18 residues in the CDR3. CDR3 nucleotide sequence: TGTGCCAGCAGCAAAATGGATTGGACTAGCGGGAACACCGGGGAGCTGTTTTTT. This encodes CASSKMDWTSGNTGELFF.

By share, this clone ranks as large. The rearrangement joins TRBV6-2 or TRBV6-3 to TRBJ2-5, with D possibly being TRBD2 (5 bases). In germline, CDR1 is MNHEY, CDR2 SVGEGT. V shed 2 bases and J shed 7 bases, with 20 bases lying between them. The CDR3 consists of 16 residues. As DNA, the CDR3 is TGTGCCAGCAGTTACCTTTGGGGAGCGAGTTGGATGACCCAGTACTTC. This translates into CASSYLWGASWMTQYF.

The chain's CDR3 is CASSSSMLAGAGEQYF. The CDR3 DNA reads TGTGCCAGCAGCTCTAGCATGCTAGCGGGGGCGGGTGAGCAGTACTTC. The V call is TRBV7-9, the J call TRBJ2-7, with 10 positions matching TRBD2. Germline lookup yields CDR1 SEHNR and CDR2 FQNEAQ (reference sequence). The ends lost 4 bases at V and 7 bases at J; junction bases unmatched: 13. This CDR3 region has 16 residues.

The V call is TRBV7-2, the J call TRBJ1-1; the match to TRBD1 covers 9 bases. The ends lost 5 bases at V and 5 bases at J; junction bases unmatched: 12. The CDR3 totals 16 residues. Germline lookup yields CDR1 SGHTA and CDR2 FQGNSA. DNA for the CDR3: TGTGCCAGCAGCACCCAGGGACAGGGAATTCAGACTGAAGCTTTCTTT. Protein sequence: CASSTQGQGIQTEAFF.

The chain carries TRBV9 and TRBJ1-2; 9 nucleotides line up with TRBD1. V trimming: 2 bases; J trimming: 4 bases; junction bases outside the gene matches: 6. Germline assignment: CDR1 SGDLS and CDR2 YYNGEE. The CDR3 has 15 amino acids. CDR3 region: CASSVPTGGSYGYTF. DNA for the CDR3: TGTGCCAGCAGCGTTCCGACAGGGGGGAGCTATGGCTACACCTTC.

This chain uses TRBV5-6 with TRBJ2-2; 7 bases line up with TRBD2. From germline, CDR1 is SGHDT and CDR2 YYEEEE. V dropped 0 bases and J dropped 2; count of bases not matched to a gene: 4. This CDR3 is built from 16 residues. The CDR3, as DNA: TGTGCCAGCAGCTTGGGGCTAGCGGCTAACACCGGGGAGCTGTTTTTT. It codes for CASSLGLAANTGELFF.

This clone was counted only a few times. The chain carries TRBV7-2 and TRBJ1-5; 10 bases map to TRBD1. V shed 1 base and J 12 bases; nucleotides not matched to a gene: 6. The CDR3 totals 14 residues. Germline V gives CDR1 SGHTA, CDR2 FQGNSA. The CDR3 reads CASSLELRDRGQHF. In nucleotides, the CDR3 is TGTGCCAGCAGCTTAGAACTCCGGGACAGGGGCCAGCATTTT.

The chain links TRBV11-3 to TRBJ2-1, with 8 nucleotides matching TRBD2. The V segment lost 3 bases and the J segment 11 bases; nucleotides outside the gene matches: 3. The CDR3 is 12 amino acids. Germline V gene sequence: CDR1 SGHNT, CDR2 YENEEA. The CDR3 loop is CASSLTSVKQFF. In DNA form, the CDR3 reads TGTGCCAGCAGCTTGACTAGCGTGAAGCAGTTCTTC.

The CDR3 sequence is CASSLALDRVFSSTDTQYF. The CDR3 bases are TGTGCCAGCAGCTTAGCGTTGGACAGGGTGTTTTCATCCACAGATACGCAGTATTTT. The chain combines TRBV7-6 with TRBJ2-3; TRBD1 matches at 8 bases. Germline V gene sequence: CDR1 SGHVS, CDR2 FNYEAQ. The CDR3 has 19 amino acids. V trimming: 0 bases; J trimming: 2 bases; junction bases outside the gene matches: 13.

This clone was counted between two and nine times. The J gene is TRBJ1-2, the V gene TRBV28; TRBD1 agrees at 8 bases. The trim removed 6 bases at V and 8 bases at J, leaving 8 bases unmatched. CDR3 length: 13 amino acids. Germline loops: CDR1 MDHEN, CDR2 SYDVKM. For the CDR3, the DNA is TGTGCCAGCAGGGAGGACAGGGTTCGCGGCTACACCTTC. This codes for CASREDRVRGYTF.

Note on this clone: At one of its ends the junction is not consistent with the germline gene, which may arise from a read error. V is TRBV7-7 and J is TRBJ2-5, with 7 bases identical to TRBD1. Germline lookup yields CDR1 SSHAT and CDR2 FNYEAQ (reference sequence). There are 15 residues in the CDR3. CDR3 DNA sequence: TGTGCTAGCAGCCGGGACAGCTCCCAGTGGGAGACCCAGTACTTC. It specifies CASSRDSSQWETQYF.

The chain couples TRBV28 to TRBJ1-2; the match to TRBD1 covers 8 bases. CDR1 and CDR2 (germline): MDHEN, SYDVKM. The J segment lost 4 bases and the V segment lost 8 bases, leaving 6 bases of the junction unmatched. The CDR3 sequence is 13 residues long. For the CDR3, the DNA is TGTGCCAGCGGACAGGGTTCGGGCTATGGCTACACCTTC. Translated: CASGQGSGYGYTF.

CDR3 amino acids: CATRDRGRLETQYF. The CDR3 DNA is TGTGCTACCCGGGACAGGGGGCGGTTAGAGACCCAGTACTTC. J is TRBJ2-5 and V is TRBV12-5, with TRBD1 matching 12 bases. Germline V gives CDR1 LGHNT, CDR2 FRNRAP. V shed 10 bases and J 4 bases; nucleotides not matched to a gene: 7. CDR3 length: 14 residues.

The genes are TRBV2 and TRBJ2-3; TRBD2 agrees at 12 bases. The trim removed 4 bases at V and 3 bases at J, leaving 5 bases unmatched. Looked up from germline, CDR1 is SNHLY and CDR2 is FYNNEI. CDR3 length: 16 amino acids. In nucleotides, the CDR3 is TGTGCCAGCAGTGGGGGACTAGCGGGCGGTACAGATACGCAGTATTTT. This encodes CASSGGLAGGTDTQYF.

The rearrangement links TRBV27 to TRBJ2-1; unclear D gene. V lost 2 bases and J lost 6, with 11 bases in between. CDR3 length: 14 residues. Germline CDR1 is MNHEY and CDR2 is SMNVEV (reference sequence). CDR3 in DNA: TGTGCCAGCAGTTTACGATGGCAGGCCAATGAGCAGTTCTTC. This sequence encodes CASSLRWQANEQFF.

This clone has a handful of counts. V gene TRBV6-5 combines with J gene TRBJ2-3, with no clear D. The CDR3 contains 15 residues. Trimming pared 5 bases from V and 0 bases from J, leaving 12 bases between. The germline gives CDR1 MNHEY, CDR2 SVGAGI. Here the CDR3 reads CASSLTPTSTDTQYF. The CDR3 DNA is TGTGCCAGCAGTCTGACTCCAACGAGCACAGATACGCAGTATTTT.

This clone came up a few times. The rearrangement links TRBV6-5 to TRBJ1-4; 9 bases line up with TRBD1. With V trimmed by 5 bases and J by 7 bases, 2 bases remained unmatched. Germline values: CDR1 MNHEY, CDR2 SVGAGI. The CDR3 totals 13 residues. The CDR3 DNA reads TGTGCCAGCAGTCGACAGGGGGGTGAAAAACTGTTTTTT. It encodes CASSRQGGEKLFF.

The V and J genes are TRBV4-1 and TRBJ2-5; 9 nucleotides agree with TRBD2. J lost 4 bases, V lost 6 bases, and 9 bases had no gene match. Per the germline V gene, CDR1 is MGHRA and CDR2 is YSYEKL. CDR3 length: 15 amino acids. CDR3 amino acids: CASRRLAGEGETQYF. The CDR3 region has the DNA TGCGCCAGCAGGCGTTTAGCGGGGGAAGGAGAGACCCAGTACTTC.

This chain uses TRBV6-6 with TRBJ2-5, with TRBD2 matching over 8 bases. V was pared by 3 bases and J by 5 bases, with 8 bases of the junction left unmatched. CDR3 length: 15 residues. CDR1 is MNHNY and CDR2 is SVGAGI in the germline V gene (reference sequence). In nucleotides, the CDR3 is TGTGCCAGCAGTTATATGAGCGGGAGAGGGGAGACCCAGTACTTC. This translates into CASSYMSGRGETQYF.

The chain employs TRBV19 and TRBJ2-7; weak D call: TRBD1 (5 bases). CDR1 LNHDA and CDR2 SQIVND come from the germline V gene (reference sequence). V was shortened by 2 bases and J by 7 bases, with 15 bases between the two germline ends. CDR3 length: 14 amino acids. Here the CDR3 DNA reads TGTGCCAGTAGTATAACAGGAAAGTCGAGAGAGCAGTACTTC. Translation gives CASSITGKSREQYF.